The text below deals with one TCR beta chain. A read error may account for a junction end that differs from germline. These data are taken from a study of tumor and adjacent non-tumor tissue in lung cancer. No cell sorting was done before RNA was extracted from the tissue. This non-tumor lung sample came from over 3 cm beyond the tumor edge. Three rounds of nested PCR, following a modified ARM-PCR protocol, produced the TCRbeta library. TCRdb re-derived calls from the multiplex PCR reads in MiXCR, one entry per CDR3 protein. The sample lists 70,000 to 90,000 distinct CDR3 sequences, approximately 78% occurring once. Looked up from germline, CDR1 is MNHEY and CDR2 is SVGAGI. CDR3 length: 14 amino acids.

The chain recombines TRBV6-5 with TRBJ1-2, with D unclear. The receptor comes from a man aged 55-75 years with non-small cell lung cancer. Sequencing used distant non-tumor lung tissue. Here the CDR3 reads CASDRPGINYGYTF. As DNA, the CDR3 is TGCGCCAGCGATAGACCCGGGATCAACTATGGCTACACCTTC.